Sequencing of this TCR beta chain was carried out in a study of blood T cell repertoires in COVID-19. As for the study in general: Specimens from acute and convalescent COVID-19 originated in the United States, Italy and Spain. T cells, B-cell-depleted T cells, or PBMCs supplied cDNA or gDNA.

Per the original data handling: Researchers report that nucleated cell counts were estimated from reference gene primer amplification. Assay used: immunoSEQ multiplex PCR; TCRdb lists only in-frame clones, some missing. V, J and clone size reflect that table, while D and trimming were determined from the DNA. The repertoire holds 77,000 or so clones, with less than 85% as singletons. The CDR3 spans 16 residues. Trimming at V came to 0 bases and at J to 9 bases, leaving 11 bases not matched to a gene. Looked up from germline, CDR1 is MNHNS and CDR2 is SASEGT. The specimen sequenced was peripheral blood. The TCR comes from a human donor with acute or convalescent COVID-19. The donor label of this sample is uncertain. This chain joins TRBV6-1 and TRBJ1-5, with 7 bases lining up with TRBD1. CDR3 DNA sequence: TGTGCCAGCAGTGAAGCGAGGCAGGGGGAGGTTACGCCCCAGCATTTT. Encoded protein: CASSEARQGEVTPQHF.